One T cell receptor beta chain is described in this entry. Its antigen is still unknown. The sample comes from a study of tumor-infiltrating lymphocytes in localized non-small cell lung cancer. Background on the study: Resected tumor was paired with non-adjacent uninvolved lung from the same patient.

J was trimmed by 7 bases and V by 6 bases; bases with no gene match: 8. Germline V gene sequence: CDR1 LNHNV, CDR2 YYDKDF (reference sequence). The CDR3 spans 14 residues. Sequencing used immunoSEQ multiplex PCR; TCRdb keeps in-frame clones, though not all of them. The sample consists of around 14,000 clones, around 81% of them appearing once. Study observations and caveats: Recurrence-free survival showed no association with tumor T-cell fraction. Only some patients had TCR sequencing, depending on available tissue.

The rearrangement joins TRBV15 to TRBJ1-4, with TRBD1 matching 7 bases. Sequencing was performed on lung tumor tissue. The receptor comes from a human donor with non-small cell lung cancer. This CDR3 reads CATRKGGIGEKLFF. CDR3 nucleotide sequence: TGTGCCACCAGGAAAGGGGGCATAGGTGAAAAACTGTTTTTT.